This TCR beta chain is from a study of shared clonotypes between healthy human individuals. About the research overall: Donors were a couple of women and a few men aged 18 to 49.

Points on this clone: Antigen unknown.

The authors ran the assay at deep level. Around 28,000 T cell genomes (about 270 ng DNA) went into each PBMC replicate. Data came from immunoSEQ multiplex PCR; TCRdb stores just in-frame clones and leaves some out. This sample yields some 470,000 clones, of which around 78% are seen a single time; about an eighth belongs to the top ten. The junction had 9 bases not matched to a gene; V was cut back by 1 base and J by 16 bases. Germline assignment: CDR1 SGHTA and CDR2 FQGNSA. The CDR3 runs to 14 residues. Study-wide points: Blood was the sole source, and tissue repertoires probably differ.

The sequence was obtained from a woman between 40 and 55 years old in good health. Some clones in this sample may be carry-over from other donors' samples. V and J are TRBV7-2 and TRBJ2-1, with TRBD2 matching over 11 bases. Sequencing used PBMCs. The CDR3 protein is CASSLDTLAGVKFF. CDR3 coding DNA: TGTGCCAGCAGCTTAGATACACTAGCGGGAGTAAAATTCTTC.